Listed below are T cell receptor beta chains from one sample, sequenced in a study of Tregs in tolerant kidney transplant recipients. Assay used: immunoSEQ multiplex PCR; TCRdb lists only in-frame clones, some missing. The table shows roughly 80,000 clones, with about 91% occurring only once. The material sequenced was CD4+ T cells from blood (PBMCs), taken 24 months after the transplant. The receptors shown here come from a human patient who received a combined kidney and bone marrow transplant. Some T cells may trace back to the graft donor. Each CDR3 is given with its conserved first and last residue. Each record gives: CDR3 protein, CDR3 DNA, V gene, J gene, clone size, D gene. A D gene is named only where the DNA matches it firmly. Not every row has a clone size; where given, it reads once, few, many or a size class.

CASSLRSGASTDTQYF,TGTGCCAGCAGCTTACGCTCAGGGGCTAGCACAGATACGCAGTATTTT,TRBV11-3,TRBJ2-3,-,-
CASSIKRHYGYTF,TGTGCCAGTAGTATAAAGCGTCACTATGGCTACACCTTC,TRBV19,TRBJ1-2,-,-
CASSLERGDEQFF,TGTGCCAGCAGCTTAGAACGGGGGGATGAGCAGTTCTTC,TRBV11-2,TRBJ2-1,-,TRBD2
CASSPQQGWSSGNTIYF,TGTGCCAGCTCACCCCAACAAGGCTGGAGCTCTGGAAACACCATATATTTT,TRBV18,TRBJ1-3,-,-
CASSSRGQQNIQYF,TGTGCCAGCAGCAGCAGGGGGCAGCAAAACATTCAGTACTTC,TRBV7-9,TRBJ2-4,-,TRBD1
CASSSSSGPLHF,TGCGCCAGCAGCTCTTCCTCAGGACCCCTCCACTTT,TRBV5-1,TRBJ1-6,-,-
CASSPRGLAGALETLQYF,TGCGCCAGCAGCCCCCGGGGACTAGCGGGGGCCCTAGAAACCCTTCAGTACTTC,TRBV5-1,TRBJ2-4,-,TRBD2
CASSPRSGGETQYF,TGTGCCAGTAGTCCGCGGTCTGGAGGGGAGACCCAGTACTTC,TRBV19,TRBJ2-5,-,-
CASTLNEGQGENEQFF,TGTGCCAGCACCCTAAACGAAGGACAGGGTGAAAATGAGCAGTTCTTC,TRBV7-9,TRBJ2-1,-,TRBD1
CASSGGGGQGAYEQYF,TGTGCCAGCAGTGGGGGTGGGGGACAGGGGGCCTACGAGCAGTACTTC,TRBV2,TRBJ2-7,-,TRBD1
CASSLNRERITDTQYF,TGTGCCAGCAGCTTGAATCGGGAGCGGATCACAGATACGCAGTATTTT,TRBV5-4,TRBJ2-3,-,-
CARSGGGSGHANEKLFF,TGTGCCAGAAGCGGGGGCGGATCAGGACACGCTAATGAAAAACTGTTTTTT,TRBV5-3,TRBJ1-4,-,-
CASSSDWGRETQYF,TGTGCCAGCAGCTCGGACTGGGGGCGAGAGACCCAGTACTTC,TRBV7-2,TRBJ2-5,-,-
CASSPGQGAGETQYF,TGTGCCAGCAGTCCAGGACAGGGGGCGGGAGAGACCCAGTACTTC,TRBV27,TRBJ2-5,-,TRBD1
CASPRNREGVSGANVLTF,TGTGCCAGCCCACGGAATCGAGAAGGAGTCTCTGGGGCCAACGTCCTGACTTTC,TRBV18,TRBJ2-6,-,-
CASSNTTSQAEGYQETQYF,TGCGCCAGCAGTAACACGACTAGTCAGGCGGAAGGGTACCAAGAGACCCAGTACTTC,TRBV10-1,TRBJ2-5,once,-
CASGLGSGFTQPQHF,TGTGCTAGTGGTTTGGGGTCGGGGTTTACGCAGCCCCAGCATTTT,TRBV12-5,TRBJ1-5,-,-
CASSLINSRNTEAFF,TGTGCCAGCAGCTTAATCAACAGTCGGAACACTGAAGCTTTCTTT,TRBV11-2,TRBJ1-1,-,-
CASSTGQMNTGELFF,TGTGCCAGCAGTACCGGACAGATGAACACCGGGGAGCTGTTTTTT,TRBV6-1,TRBJ2-2,-,-
CASSGSGTVYGYTF,TGTGCCAGCAGTGGCTCCGGGACAGTATATGGCTACACCTTC,TRBV25-1,TRBJ1-2,-,TRBD1
CASSSHTQDRDRGAKNIQYF,TGTGCCAGCAGTTCGCATACACAAGACCGGGACAGGGGAGCCAAAAACATTCAGTACTTC,TRBV27,TRBJ2-4,once,TRBD1
CASSLYVTGGLEQFF,TGTGCCAGCAGCTTATATGTGACAGGGGGCCTTGAGCAGTTCTTC,TRBV7-2,TRBJ2-1,-,TRBD1
CASSRTTSGKETQYF,TGTGCCAGCAGCCGGACGACTAGCGGAAAAGAGACCCAGTACTTC,TRBV14,TRBJ2-5,-,TRBD2
CASSQDGTSEQYF,TGCGCCAGCAGTCAGGACGGGACTAGTGAGCAGTACTTC,TRBV23-1,TRBJ2-7,-,TRBD2
CASSLGTGNQPQHF,TGTGCCAGCAGTTTAGGGACAGGGAATCAGCCCCAGCATTTT,TRBV27,TRBJ1-5,-,TRBD1
CASSLEAAYTDTQYF,TGTGCCAGCAGCTTGGAGGCGGCTTACACAGATACGCAGTATTTT,TRBV5-4,TRBJ2-3,-,-
CASSQGQGSYEQYF,TGTGCCAGCTCACAGGGACAGGGGTCTTACGAGCAGTACTTC,TRBV18,TRBJ2-7,-,TRBD1
CASSQGQGLPNYGYTF,TGTGCCAGCAGCCAGGGACAGGGCCTTCCTAACTATGGCTACACCTTC,TRBV11-1,TRBJ1-2,-,TRBD1
CASAPVWGGFYEQYF,TGTGCCAGCGCCCCTGTCTGGGGGGGTTTCTACGAGCAGTACTTC,TRBV11-2,TRBJ2-7,-,TRBD2
CASSLGTGMNTEAFF,TGTGCCAGCAGCTTAGGGACAGGGATGAACACTGAAGCTTTCTTT,TRBV11-2,TRBJ1-1,-,TRBD1
CASSIAGTTYNEQFF,TGTGCCAGTAGTATAGCGGGAACAACCTACAATGAGCAGTTCTTC,TRBV19,TRBJ2-1,-,-
CASSLARDYEQYF,TGTGCCAGCAGCTTAGCTCGGGACTACGAGCAGTACTTC,TRBV7-2,TRBJ2-7,-,-
CASSRGQGNYEQYF,TGTGCCAGTAGTAGGGGACAGGGAAACTACGAGCAGTACTTC,TRBV19,TRBJ2-7,-,TRBD1
CASGLGRAFPQHF,TGTGCTAGTGGTTTGGGCAGGGCCTTTCCCCAGCATTTT,TRBV12-5,TRBJ1-5,few,-
CASSPGGSRSTGELFF,TGTGCCAGCTCACCAGGGGGGTCCCGGTCCACCGGGGAGCTGTTTTTT,TRBV18,TRBJ2-2,-,-
CASGGLWDTQYF,TGTGCCAGCGGAGGACTGTGGGATACGCAGTATTTT,TRBV25-1,TRBJ2-3,-,-
CASSPRQGRTGELFF,TGTGCCAGCAGTCCTCGACAGGGCCGGACCGGGGAGCTGTTTTTT,TRBV5-8,TRBJ2-2,-,TRBD1
CASSLTSGGDTQYF,TGTGCCAGCAGCCTGACTAGCGGGGGAGATACGCAGTATTTT,TRBV14,TRBJ2-3,once,TRBD2
CASSLLGWGPYGYTF,TGTGCCAGCAGCCTACTAGGGTGGGGTCCCTATGGCTACACCTTC,TRBV5-8,TRBJ1-2,-,-
CASSRNGPSGGDMQYF,TGTGCCAGCAGCCGTAACGGCCCTAGCGGGGGGGATATGCAGTATTTT,TRBV7-3,TRBJ2-3,-,TRBD2
CASSSYRGLGTGELFF,TGTGCCAGCAGTTCTTACAGGGGGTTAGGCACCGGGGAGCTGTTTTTT,TRBV27,TRBJ2-2,-,TRBD1
CASRTAQTDTQYF,TGTGCCAGCAGGACAGCGCAGACAGATACGCAGTATTTT,TRBV2,TRBJ2-3,-,-
CASRAQAGRSGNTIYF,TGTGCCAGCAGAGCCCAAGCGGGGCGCTCTGGAAACACCATATATTTT,TRBV25-1,TRBJ1-3,-,-
CASSHDRTRGREQFF,TGTGCCAGCAGCCATGATCGGACTAGGGGTAGAGAGCAGTTCTTC,TRBV16,TRBJ2-1,-,TRBD2
CASSLAGKNSPLHF,TGTGCCAGCAGCTTGGCAGGAAAGAATTCCCCCCTCCACTTT,TRBV5-7,TRBJ1-6,-,-
CASSPRTGGRGVSPWTGELFF,TGTGCCAGCTCACCCCGGACAGGGGGCAGGGGTGTGTCACCTTGGACCGGGGAGCTGTTTTTT,TRBV18,TRBJ2-2,few,TRBD1
CASSLGGIGDTQYF,TGTGCCAGTAGTCTGGGGGGGATAGGAGATACGCAGTATTTT,TRBV19,TRBJ2-3,-,TRBD2
CASRWTLAGGPTGELFF,TGCGCCAGCAGATGGACATTAGCGGGGGGGCCGACCGGGGAGCTGTTTTTT,TRBV4-3,TRBJ2-2,-,TRBD2
CASSPQTSGRAGEQFF,TGTGCCAGTAGTCCTCAGACTAGCGGGAGGGCCGGTGAGCAGTTCTTC,TRBV19,TRBJ2-1,-,TRBD2
CASWGGDYGYTF,TGTGCCAGTTGGGGGGGTGACTATGGCTACACCTTC,TRBV21-1,TRBJ1-2,once,-
CASIPGTGGEKLFF,TGCGCCAGCATTCCGGGGACAGGTGGCGAAAAACTGTTTTTT,TRBV5-1,TRBJ1-4,-,TRBD1